These 16 T cell receptor beta chains originate from one sample sequenced in a study of cytomegalovirus exposure and HLA in healthy donors. It was with 60 Vbeta and 13 Jbeta primers that the PCR ran. The repertoire was sequenced with immunoSEQ multiplex PCR; TCRdb's copy has only in-frame clones and lacks some. The table includes 100,000 to 150,000 clones, 70% to 80% detected once. Material for sequencing was PBMCs. These receptors came from a woman aged 55-69 years in good health and CMV-seronegative.

V and J are TRBV27 and TRBJ2-7; 10 bases fit TRBD2. Germline CDR1 reads MNHEY; CDR2 reads SMNVEV (reference sequence). Germline trimming cut 0 bases from V and 4 bases from J; bases unmatched to any gene: 6. The CDR3 totals 16 residues. The CDR3: CASSLSVLAGVYEQYF. The CDR3 DNA is TGTGCCAGCAGTTTATCGGTTCTAGCGGGAGTATACGAGCAGTACTTC.

The V call is TRBV15, the J call TRBJ2-4; TRBD1 agrees at 8 bases. From germline, CDR1 is LNHNV and CDR2 YYDKDF (reference sequence). CDR3 length: 17 residues. Unmatched junction bases numbered 9, after V lost 5 bases and J lost 0 bases. The CDR3 reads CATSVWGTGGAKNIQYF. The CDR3 nucleotides read TGTGCCACCAGCGTTTGGGGGACAGGTGGAGCCAAAAACATTCAGTACTTC.

The rearrangement links TRBV6-1 to TRBJ2-1, with 8 positions matching TRBD2. This CDR3 spans 14 amino acids. CDR1 and CDR2 from the germline V gene are MNHNS and SASEGT. Trimming at V came to 6 bases and at J to 6 bases, leaving 7 bases not matched to a gene. The CDR3 DNA follows: TGTGCCAGCAGGGTGGGACTAGATCCCAATGAGCAGTTCTTC. Translation: CASRVGLDPNEQFF.

The chain couples TRBV18 to TRBJ2-3; 11 bases match TRBD1. The CDR3 is 15 amino acids. V gave up 3 bases and J gave up 4 bases; unmatched junction bases: 3. Germline V CDR1 and CDR2: KGHSH, LQKENI. The CDR3 DNA reads as TGTGCCAGCTCACCCCGGACAGGGGGCTCAGATACGCAGTATTTT. It translates to CASSPRTGGSDTQYF.

This chain links TRBV25-1 with TRBJ1-1, with 10 bases matching TRBD1. The J segment lost 5 bases and the V segment lost 6 bases, leaving 12 bases of the junction unmatched. In germline, CDR1 is MGHDK, CDR2 SYGVNS. CDR3 length: 16 residues. The CDR3 sequence is CASRRGDRGWGTEAFF. For the CDR3, the DNA is TGTGCCAGCAGAAGGGGGGACAGGGGTTGGGGGACTGAAGCTTTCTTT.

This clone was observed a single time. The CDR3 sequence is CASRQQGADTEAFF. The CDR3 coding sequence is TGCGCCAGCAGGCAACAGGGGGCTGACACTGAAGCTTTCTTT. The rearrangement uses TRBV5-1 and TRBJ1-1, with 9 bases matching TRBD1. V dropped 5 bases and J dropped 3; count of bases not matched to a gene: 5. Germline values: CDR1 SGHRS, CDR2 YFSETQ. The CDR3 has 14 residues.

CDR3 amino acids: CASSIGRTAKETQYF. CDR3 sequence (DNA): TGTGCCAGTAGTATAGGGAGGACAGCGAAAGAGACCCAGTACTTC. This rearrangement joins TRBV19 to TRBJ2-5, with TRBD1 as a possible D gene (6 bases). Trimming took off 1 base at V and 3 bases at J, with 12 bases between the two ends. This CDR3 region has 15 residues. CDR1 and CDR2 from the germline V gene are LNHDA and SQIVND (reference sequence).

This clone was detected only once. The chain combines TRBV5-1 with TRBJ1-5; D is possibly TRBD1 (5 bases). Germline V gives CDR1 SGHRS, CDR2 YFSETQ. Trimming removed 1 base from V and 0 bases from J, with 8 bases in between. The length of the CDR3 is 15 residues. CDR3 region: CASSLTGYSNQPQHF. The CDR3 DNA reads as TGCGCCAGCAGCTTGACAGGCTATAGCAATCAGCCCCAGCATTTT.

The chain carries TRBV28 and TRBJ1-6, with 8 bases that match TRBD1. This CDR3 region has 15 residues. V lost 6 bases and J lost 10; bases outside the gene matches: 11. Germline lookup yields CDR1 MDHEN and CDR2 SYDVKM. In DNA form, the CDR3 reads TGTGCCAGCAGCTCAACTCGACAGGGGACGTCACCCCTCCACTTT. Its protein is CASSSTRQGTSPLHF.

The chain couples TRBV7-6 to TRBJ1-3; 11 bases fit TRBD1. The germline V gene encodes CDR1 SGHVS and CDR2 FNYEAQ. The junction had 0 bases not matched to a gene; V was cut back by 3 bases and J by 2 bases. The length of the CDR3 is 15 residues. The CDR3 protein is CASSLGQGAGNTIYF. The CDR3 DNA follows: TGTGCCAGCAGCTTGGGACAGGGGGCTGGAAACACCATATATTTT.

This rearrangement joins TRBV19 to TRBJ1-2, with a possible D match to TRBD1 (6 bases). The ends were cut back, 1 base at V and 6 bases at J, with 18 bases in the middle. Germline assignment: CDR1 LNHDA and CDR2 SQIVND (reference sequence). The CDR3 is 16 residues long. The CDR3 region is CASSIGAGQILNGYTF. In DNA, the CDR3 is TGTGCCAGTAGTATAGGGGCCGGACAGATTTTAAATGGCTACACCTTC.

The CDR3 is CASSPSLSNQPQHF. DNA for the CDR3: TGTGCCAGCTCACCGTCCTTGAGCAATCAGCCCCAGCATTTT. The chain couples TRBV18 to TRBJ1-5; no reliable D call. From germline, CDR1 is KGHSH and CDR2 LQKENI. This CDR3 has 14 residues. Trimming took 3 bases from V and 1 from J, leaving 7 bases between them.

The chain joins TRBV29-1 to TRBJ2-7; TRBD1 matches 7 bases. V trimming: 3 bases; J trimming: 4 bases; junction bases outside the gene matches: 6. Germline CDR1 SQVTM, CDR2 ANQGSEA. There are 13 residues in the CDR3. Here the CDR3 DNA reads TGCAGCGTTGAGGGACAGACCATGTACGAGCAGTACTTC. Translating gives CSVEGQTMYEQYF.

The chain employs TRBV19 and TRBJ2-1, with 11 positions matching TRBD2. With 6 bases clipped from V and 4 bases from J, the junction kept 8 bases outside the gene matches. The CDR3 loop spans 16 amino acids. Germline V gives CDR1 LNHDA, CDR2 SQIVND (reference sequence). Here the CDR3 reads CASREIAGGRYNEQFF. The CDR3 DNA follows: TGTGCCAGTAGGGAAATAGCGGGGGGGCGGTACAATGAGCAGTTCTTC.

The chain has TRBV5-1 and TRBJ2-1; TRBD1 might be the D (5 bases). V was clipped by 4 bases and J by 4 bases, with 12 bases between them. CDR1 and CDR2 (germline): SGHRS, YFSETQ. CDR3 size: 14 residues. CDR3 nucleotides: TGCGCCAGCAGCGCGCAGGGTAAATACAATGAGCAGTTCTTC. As protein: CASSAQGKYNEQFF.

The chain recombines TRBV27 with TRBJ2-7, with 8 bases matching TRBD2. This CDR3 region has 15 residues. Germline loops: CDR1 MNHEY, CDR2 SMNVEV (reference sequence). The V and J ends lost 0 bases and 5 bases, in that order; junction bases with no gene match: 6. CDR3 DNA: TGTGCCAGCAGTTTATCGGCGGGAGGCCCCCACGAGCAGTACTTC. Its translation is CASSLSAGGPHEQYF.